One and the same sample provided the 27 T cell receptor beta chains below, sequenced in a study of cytomegalovirus exposure and HLA in healthy donors. Vbeta (60) and Jbeta (13) primers were used in the PCR. Assay used: immunoSEQ multiplex PCR; TCRdb lists only in-frame clones, some missing. Among about 160,000 clones listed, less than 85% were seen once. The sample taken for sequencing was PBMCs. The receptors were gathered from a man aged 40-55 years in good health and CMV-seronegative.

The chain joins TRBV19 to TRBJ2-3; TRBD2 aligns across 13 bases. CDR3 size: 17 residues. Trimming took 4 bases from V and 2 from J; bases not matched to a gene: 6. Germline CDR1 LNHDA, CDR2 SQIVND (reference sequence). DNA of the CDR3: TGTGCCAGTAGTAGGAAGGGGACTAGCGGGGCCACAGATACGCAGTATTTT. Translated, it gives CASSRKGTSGATDTQYF.

V gene TRBV30 combines with J gene TRBJ1-2; D may be TRBD1 (5 bases). Germline assignment: CDR1 GTSNPN and CDR2 SVGIG (reference sequence). V lost 0 bases, J lost 4 bases, and 9 bases lay in between. CDR3 length equals 13 residues. CDR3 nucleotides: TGTGCCTGGAGTGTCGGGGGTTTCTATGGCTACACCTTC. The encoded protein is CAWSVGGFYGYTF.

This clone showed up just a few times. This chain joins TRBV6-5 and TRBJ1-5; TRBD1 matches at 8 bases. Unmatched junction bases numbered 6, after V lost 4 bases and J lost 4 bases. Germline assignment: CDR1 MNHEY and CDR2 SVGAGI. The CDR3 contains 15 residues. The CDR3 here is CASSLGTGGNQPQHF. In DNA form, the CDR3 reads TGTGCCAGCAGTTTAGGGACAGGAGGAAATCAGCCCCAGCATTTT.

The chain combines TRBV7-9 with TRBJ2-1, with a tentative D call TRBD1 (5 bases). The germline V gene has CDR1 SEHNR and CDR2 FQNEAQ (reference sequence). V lost 5 bases to trimming and J lost 7 bases, with 9 bases between them. The CDR3 consists of 12 residues. The CDR3 region has the DNA TGTGCCAGCAGCCCGCAGGGTAATGAGCAGTTCTTC. This gives the protein CASSPQGNEQFF.

This rearrangement joins TRBV4-1 to TRBJ1-1, with D perhaps TRBD1 (6 bases). Trimming cost V 5 bases and J 4 bases, with 17 bases left between them. Germline V lookup: CDR1 MGHRA, CDR2 YSYEKL. This CDR3 is 15 amino acids long. Here the CDR3 reads CASSANQQGRTEAFF. The CDR3 DNA sequence: TGCGCCAGCAGCGCGAACCAACAGGGACGCACTGAAGCTTTCTTT.

The chain links TRBV6-5 to TRBJ1-3, with 9 bases matching TRBD1. V was clipped by 4 bases and J by 7 bases; unmatched bases: 8. The germline gives CDR1 MNHEY, CDR2 SVGAGI. This CDR3 has 15 amino acids. The CDR3 DNA follows: TGTGCCAGCAGTTCCGACAGGGGGGGATTCAACACCATATATTTT. It encodes CASSSDRGGFNTIYF.

This clone showed up just once. The V call is TRBV28, the J call TRBJ2-7, with 7 nucleotides matching TRBD1. Germline V gene sequence: CDR1 MDHEN, CDR2 SYDVKM. This CDR3 is 14 amino acids long. V lost 2 bases and J lost 2; bases outside the gene matches: 3. CDR3 DNA sequence: TGTGCCAGCAGTTTAGCGCAGGGGGCCTACGAGCAGTACTTC. This translates into CASSLAQGAYEQYF.

The genes are TRBV19 and TRBJ2-6, with 7 bases matching TRBD1. J was trimmed by 4 bases and V by 4 bases; bases with no gene match: 1. This CDR3 is built from 14 residues. Germline assignment: CDR1 LNHDA and CDR2 SQIVND (reference sequence). In DNA, the CDR3 is TGTGCCAGTAGTAGGACAGGCGGGGCCAACGTCCTGACTTTC. Translating gives CASSRTGGANVLTF.

This clone was seen a few times. The chain carries TRBV7-9 and TRBJ2-4; no firm D call. V lost 5 bases to trimming and J lost 8 bases, with 19 bases between them. Germline V gives CDR1 SEHNR, CDR2 FQNEAQ (reference sequence). The CDR3 covers 15 residues. DNA of the CDR3: TGTGCCAGCAGCCCAATTGACGGTCTTCAGGACATTCAGTACTTC. As protein: CASSPIDGLQDIQYF.

The chain joins TRBV2 to TRBJ1-1; D is possibly TRBD1 (6 bases). V was clipped by 2 bases and J by 11 bases, with 18 bases between them. Germline CDR1 and CDR2: SNHLY and FYNNEI. CDR3 length equals 14 residues. The CDR3 reads CASSEWYREGAAFF. CDR3 in DNA: TGTGCCAGCAGTGAATGGTACAGGGAGGGAGCGGCTTTCTTT.

J is TRBJ2-5 and V is TRBV15; no reliable D call. CDR3 size: 13 residues. Per germline, CDR1 LNHNV and CDR2 YYDKDF (reference sequence). V dropped 7 bases and J dropped 0 bases, with 9 bases sitting between them. CDR3 bases: TGTGCCACCACTTCAGGCAACCAAGAGACCCAGTACTTC. Residues: CATTSGNQETQYF. The full variable domain, completed using reference TRBV15 and TRBJ2-5, is DAMVIQNPRYQVTQFGKPVTLSCSQTLNHNVMYWYQQKSSQAPKLLFHYYDKDFNNEADTPDNFQSRRPNTSFCFLDIRSPGLGDTAMYLCATTSGNQETQYFGPGTRLLVL.

This chain connects TRBV7-2 to TRBJ2-5; the D gene is possibly TRBD2 (6 bases). The CDR3 sequence is 17 residues long. Germline loops: CDR1 SGHTA, CDR2 FQGNSA. The ends were cut back, 2 bases at V and 3 bases at J, with 19 bases in the middle. The CDR3 DNA is TGTGCCAGCAGCTTATATGACCTACCTCGGGGGAAAGAGACCCAGTACTTC. Its protein product is CASSLYDLPRGKETQYF.

The CDR3 DNA follows: TGTGCCTGGACCCTTCCGGGACAGGGAGGATCACCCCTCCACTTT. It translates to CAWTLPGQGGSPLHF. The gene calls are TRBV30 and TRBJ1-6; 9 bases fit TRBD1. Trimming at V came to 4 bases and at J to 10 bases, leaving 11 bases not matched to a gene. The germline V gene encodes CDR1 GTSNPN and CDR2 SVGIG (reference sequence). This CDR3 is 15 amino acids long.

The chain carries TRBV7-3 and TRBJ2-3; TRBD2 matches at 9 bases. The ends lost 5 bases at V and 4 bases at J; junction bases unmatched: 7. Germline CDR1 is SGHTA and CDR2 is FQGTGA. The CDR3 has 15 residues. CDR3 sequence reads: CASSPGGGGADTQYF. CDR3 nucleotides: TGTGCCAGCAGCCCGGGGGGCGGGGGGGCAGATACGCAGTATTTT.

DNA of the CDR3: TGTGCCAGCAGTTCGGGAATGTCGGGCACAGATACGCAGTATTTT. As protein: CASSSGMSGTDTQYF. The chain carries TRBV6-1 and TRBJ2-3; perhaps TRBD2 as D (5 bases). The CDR3 loop spans 15 amino acids. Germline-derived CDR1 and CDR2 are MNHNS and SASEGT. Trimming left V 5 bases short and J 1 base short, with 13 bases between.

The V call is TRBV6-4, the J call TRBJ2-5; TRBD2 matches 8 bases. Germline V gives CDR1 MRHNA, CDR2 SNTAGT. V was clipped by 5 bases and J by 7 bases; unmatched bases: 6. The CDR3 contains 13 residues. DNA for the CDR3: TGTGCCAGCAGTAGGACTGCGGGGGGGACCCAGTACTTC. Translating it yields CASSRTAGGTQYF.

The chain uses TRBV6-6 and TRBJ2-2, with D unresolved. V lost 6 bases, J lost 7 bases, and 6 bases lay in between. CDR1 MNHNY and CDR2 SVGAGI come from the germline V gene (reference sequence). The CDR3 runs to 11 residues. The CDR3 DNA sequence: TGTGCCAGCAGCCCGGGCGGGGAGCTGTTTTTT. Amino acid sequence: CASSPGGELFF.

The chain has TRBV28 and TRBJ1-1; D not certain. This CDR3 region has 13 residues. Germline CDR1 reads MDHEN; CDR2 reads SYDVKM. V was trimmed by 1 base and J by 2 bases, leaving 5 bases between them. The CDR3 coding sequence is TGTGCCAGCAGTTTATTGGCAAACACTGAAGCTTTCTTT. Translation: CASSLLANTEAFF.

V is TRBV10-3 and J is TRBJ2-6; D gene uncertain. The CDR3 is made up of 15 amino acids. CDR1 is ENHRY, CDR2 SYGVKD, per germline. Trimming removed 6 bases from V and 2 bases from J, with 11 bases in between. The CDR3 loop is CAIRQNLAGANVLTF. CDR3 bases: TGTGCCATCAGACAGAACCTTGCTGGGGCCAACGTCCTGACTTTC.

The rearrangement joins TRBV5-1 to TRBJ2-6, with 7 bases fitting TRBD2. Germline CDR1 and CDR2: SGHRS and YFSETQ. Unmatched junction bases numbered 9, after V lost 3 bases and J lost 0 bases. The CDR3 contains 18 residues. In DNA, the CDR3 is TGCGCCAGCAGCTCGACCCCGCCGGGGGGCTCTGGGGCCAACGTCCTGACTTTC. Encoded protein: CASSSTPPGGSGANVLTF. The complete variable domain, with remaining parts taken from reference TRBV5-1 and TRBJ2-6, reads KAGVTQTPRYLIKTRGQQVTLSCSPISGHRSVSWYQQTPGQGLQFLFEYFSETQRNKGNFPGRFSGRQFSNSRSEMNVSTLELGDSALYLCASSSTPPGGSGANVLTFGAGSRLTVL.

The chain is built from TRBV5-1 and TRBJ1-2; tentative D call: TRBD1 (6 bases). CDR1 and CDR2 (germline): SGHRS, YFSETQ. The V end lost 0 bases, the J end lost 7 bases, and 10 bases lay between the germline ends. This CDR3 region has 13 residues. The CDR3: CASSLGQGSGYTF. The DNA of the CDR3 is TGCGCCAGCAGCTTGGGTCAGGGGAGTGGCTACACCTTC. Complete variable domain (other parts from reference TRBV5-1 and TRBJ1-2): KAGVTQTPRYLIKTRGQQVTLSCSPISGHRSVSWYQQTPGQGLQFLFEYFSETQRNKGNFPGRFSGRQFSNSRSEMNVSTLELGDSALYLCASSLGQGSGYTFGSGTRLTVV.

This clone was recorded once. The chain is built from TRBV5-1 and TRBJ2-5; 10 nucleotides agree with TRBD1. In germline, CDR1 is SGHRS, CDR2 YFSETQ. The CDR3 is 15 amino acids. Germline trimming cut 4 bases from V and 5 bases from J; bases unmatched to any gene: 8. The CDR3 bases are TGCGCCAGCAGCCAGGGGGACAGGGGAGGGGAGACCCAGTACTTC. As protein: CASSQGDRGGETQYF.

The V and J genes are TRBV7-9 and TRBJ2-5, with 7 bases lining up with TRBD1. From germline, CDR1 is SEHNR and CDR2 FQNEAQ (reference sequence). CDR3 length: 16 amino acids. V shed 5 bases and J 1 base; nucleotides not matched to a gene: 10. The CDR3 sequence is CASSPPTGQVQETQYF. The DNA of the CDR3 is TGTGCCAGCAGCCCCCCCACCGGACAGGTCCAAGAGACCCAGTACTTC. The entire variable domain, with the rest obtained from reference TRBV7-9 and TRBJ2-5, is as follows: DTGVSQNPRHKITKRGQNVTFRCDPISEHNRLYWYRQTLGQGPEFLTYFQNEAQLEKSRLLSDRFSAERPKGSFSTLEIQRTEQGDSAMYLCASSPPTGQVQETQYFGPGTRLLVL.

The chain recombines TRBV6-5 with TRBJ1-6, with 7 bases aligning to TRBD1. Per germline, CDR1 MNHEY and CDR2 SVGAGI. With V trimmed by 2 bases and J by 8 bases, 6 bases remained unmatched. The CDR3 length is 15 residues. CDR3 nucleotides: TGTGCCAGCAGTTACCGACAGGGAAGCCATTCACCCCTCCACTTT. It codes for CASSYRQGSHSPLHF.

The chain couples TRBV2 to TRBJ1-2; D is unresolved. The V gene lost 4 bases and the J gene lost 5 bases, with 5 bases spanning the gap. CDR1 and CDR2 (germline): SNHLY, FYNNEI. The CDR3 consists of 11 residues. The CDR3 protein is CASSVEYGYTF. For the CDR3, the DNA is TGTGCCAGCAGTGTAGAGTATGGCTACACCTTC. Complete variable domain (other parts from reference TRBV2 and TRBJ1-2): EPEVTQTPSHQVTQMGQEVILRCVPISNHLYFYWYRQILGQKVEFLVSFYNNEISEKSEIFDDQFSVERPDGSNFTLKIRSTKLEDSAMYFCASSVEYGYTFGSGTRLTVV.

This clone was picked up a small number of times. J is TRBJ2-7 and V is TRBV5-4; no firm D call. Germline CDR1 and CDR2: SGHNT and YYREEE (reference sequence). This CDR3 is 13 amino acids long. V was pared by 4 bases and J by 2 bases, with 10 bases between. CDR3 protein: CASSRAGAYEQYF. CDR3 bases: TGTGCCAGCAGCAGAGCCGGAGCCTACGAGCAGTACTTC.

This clone appeared a few times. The rearrangement joins TRBV7-9 to TRBJ2-3; the D is unclear. V lost 7 bases, J lost 2 bases, and 4 bases lay in between. This CDR3 has 11 residues. CDR1 SEHNR and CDR2 FQNEAQ come from the germline V gene (reference sequence). DNA for the CDR3: TGTGCCAGCACCTACACAGATACGCAGTATTTT. Translation gives CASTYTDTQYF.